The rows below give T cell receptor beta chains drawn from one sample of a study of shared clonotypes between healthy human individuals. The assay was immunoSEQ multiplex PCR, and TCRdb's table has in-frame clones only and misses some. Here the sample spans around 180,000 clones, over 80% being singletons. Sample: naive CD4+ T cells sorted from blood. The receptors shown here come from a woman under 40 in good health. The CDR3 runs from the conserved cysteine through the conserved F or W. The D gene is left open where the match is weak. Not every row has a clone size; where given, it reads once, few, many or a size class.

V	size	D	J	CDR3	DNA
TRBV7-9	few	.	TRBJ1-2	CASKRGEGGYTF	TGTGCCAGCAAGAGGGGGGAAGGTGGCTACACCTTC
TRBV2	.	TRBD1	TRBJ2-6	CASSSGQAKSGANVLTF	TGTGCCAGCAGCTCAGGACAGGCGAAATCTGGGGCCAACGTCCTGACTTTC
TRBV6-1	once	.	TRBJ1-5	CASSPIGASNQPQHF	TGTGCCAGCAGCCCTATTGGGGCAAGCAATCAGCCCCAGCATTTT
TRBV30	.	.	TRBJ1-4	CAWSRGSFEKLFF	TGTGCCTGGAGTCGGGGAAGTTTTGAAAAACTGTTTTTT
TRBV11-2	.	TRBD2	TRBJ2-7	CASTPPGGIYEQYF	TGTGCCAGCACCCCCCCGGGAGGGATCTACGAGCAGTACTTC
TRBV25-1	.	TRBD2	TRBJ2-7	CASSGGLAGRNEQYF	TGTGCCAGCAGTGGGGGACTAGCGGGAAGGAACGAGCAGTACTTC
TRBV25-1	.	TRBD1	TRBJ2-5	CASSALQGSGETQYF	TGTGCCAGCAGTGCCCTACAGGGGAGTGGGGAGACCCAGTACTTC
TRBV5-1	few	.	TRBJ2-7	CASSPGTDYYEQYF	TGCGCCAGCAGCCCAGGGACCGATTACTACGAGCAGTACTTC
TRBV15	.	.	TRBJ2-7	CATSRAARDYEQYF	TGTGCCACCAGCAGAGCTGCCAGGGACTACGAGCAGTACTTC
TRBV5-1	.	.	TRBJ2-1	CASSLGDGDSYNEQFF	TGCGCCAGCAGCTTGGGGGACGGCGACTCCTACAATGAGCAGTTCTTC
TRBV5-4	.	.	TRBJ2-7	CASSLGRYEQYF	TGTGCCAGCAGCTTGGGGCGGTACGAGCAGTACTTC
TRBV5-6	.	.	TRBJ1-2	CASSLAPNGYTF	TGTGCCAGCAGCTTGGCACCGAACGGCTACACCTTC
TRBV19	.	.	TRBJ2-1	CASRRRIPAVDNEQFF	TGTGCCAGTAGGCGCCGTATTCCAGCGGTTGACAATGAGCAGTTCTTC
TRBV10-2	.	TRBD2	TRBJ2-7	CASRGLAGVVHEQYF	TGCGCCAGCAGAGGGCTAGCGGGAGTTGTCCACGAGCAGTACTTC
TRBV2	.	.	TRBJ1-2	CASRAEGYGYTF	TGTGCCAGCAGGGCCGAAGGCTATGGCTACACCTTC
TRBV5-1	.	TRBD1	TRBJ1-1	CASSLTGANTEAFF	TGCGCCAGCAGCTTGACAGGGGCGAACACTGAAGCTTTCTTT
TRBV2	.	.	TRBJ1-5	CASTLTGIVQPQHF	TGTGCCAGCACCCTGACAGGAATCGTTCAGCCCCAGCATTTT
TRBV4-1	.	.	TRBJ2-7	CASSQLYVGDYEQYF	TGCGCCAGCAGCCAACTCTACGTTGGGGACTACGAGCAGTACTTC
TRBV10-2	.	.	TRBJ2-7	CASRLGEGRSSYEQYF	TGCGCCAGCAGGCTCGGTGAGGGGCGCAGCTCCTACGAGCAGTACTTC
TRBV6-6	.	TRBD2	TRBJ2-7	CASSLAGVRNEQYF	TGTGCCAGCAGTCTAGCGGGAGTCCGAAACGAGCAGTACTTC
TRBV6-5	.	.	TRBJ1-1	CASGRGRRGNTEAFF	TGTGCCAGCGGGCGAGGTCGCAGGGGGAACACTGAAGCTTTCTTT
TRBV4-2	.	TRBD1	TRBJ1-2	CASSQPALTGGTNYGYTF	TGTGCCAGCAGCCAGCCAGCCTTGACAGGGGGGACCAACTATGGCTACACCTTC
TRBV2	.	TRBD2	TRBJ2-1	CASMGLAGRNEQFF	TGTGCCAGCATGGGACTAGCGGGACGAAATGAGCAGTTCTTC
TRBV11-2	.	.	TRBJ1-5	CASSLDYRANQPQHF	TGTGCCAGCAGCTTAGATTATAGGGCGAATCAGCCCCAGCATTTT
TRBV5-4	.	TRBD2	TRBJ2-7	CASSLGLAGVLSHEQYF	TGTGCCAGCAGCTTGGGACTAGCGGGAGTTTTAAGCCACGAGCAGTACTTC
TRBV16	.	TRBD1	TRBJ1-2	CASSQYQGDSPGYTF	TGTGCCAGCAGCCAATACCAGGGGGACAGCCCAGGCTACACCTTC
TRBV6-1	.	.	TRBJ2-7	CASNLPGRRYEQYF	TGTGCCAGCAACCTCCCGGGCAGGCGATACGAGCAGTACTTC
TRBV6-4	.	TRBD1	TRBJ1-2	CASSVAGGDTIYGYTF	TGTGCCAGCAGTGTGGCAGGGGGCGATACCATCTATGGCTACACCTTC
TRBV7-8	.	.	TRBJ1-5	CASSLIYESNQPQHF	TGTGCCAGCAGCTTAATCTACGAGAGCAATCAGCCCCAGCATTTT
TRBV2	.	.	TRBJ2-3	CASRGVSTDTQYF	TGTGCCTCCCGCGGGGTAAGCACAGATACGCAGTATTTT
TRBV27	.	.	TRBJ2-7	CASRTRGDNYEQYF	TGTGCCAGCAGGACAAGGGGGGACAACTACGAGCAGTACTTC
TRBV5-6	.	.	TRBJ1-1	CASSRQSLKNTEAFF	TGTGCCAGCAGTAGGCAGTCACTTAAGAACACTGAAGCTTTCTTT
TRBV7-2	.	.	TRBJ2-7	CASSAKTSYEQYF	TGTGCCAGCAGCGCCAAGACCTCCTACGAGCAGTACTTC
TRBV5-4	.	.	TRBJ1-2	CASSLERRDYGYTF	TGTGCCAGCAGCTTGGAGAGACGTGACTATGGCTACACCTTC
TRBV7-9	.	TRBD1	TRBJ1-2	CASSLSQGVNYGYTF	TGTGCCAGCAGCTTATCCCAGGGGGTAAACTATGGCTACACCTTC
TRBV5-1	.	.	TRBJ1-3	CASSSDGGNTIYF	TGCGCCAGCAGTTCCGACGGGGGAAACACCATATATTTT
TRBV6-1	.	TRBD1	TRBJ2-7	CASSEGSTGFREQYF	TGTGCCAGCAGTGAGGGTTCGACAGGGTTCCGCGAGCAGTACTTC
TRBV28	.	.	TRBJ2-4	CATGVSRAKNIQYF	TGTGCCACCGGGGTTAGTCGGGCCAAAAACATTCAGTACTTC
TRBV6-5	.	.	TRBJ2-3	CASTRATTDTQYF	TGTGCCAGTACCAGGGCCACCACAGATACGCAGTATTTT
TRBV7-9	.	TRBD2	TRBJ2-3	CASSPGYGTSRSRGTQYF	TGTGCCAGCAGCCCCGGATACGGGACTAGCAGATCCAGGGGTACGCAGTATTTT
TRBV29-1	.	.	TRBJ1-2	CSVDGYTF	TGCAGCGTCGATGGCTACACCTTC
TRBV11-2	.	.	TRBJ2-7	CASSAFSPDYEQYF	TGTGCCAGCAGCGCCTTTTCCCCGGACTACGAGCAGTACTTC
TRBV27	few	TRBD1	TRBJ2-7	CASSSRQGAPSYEQYF	TGTGCCAGCAGTTCACGACAGGGCGCTCCGTCCTACGAGCAGTACTTC
TRBV7-9	.	TRBD2	TRBJ2-3	CASTFSLGLAGVDTQYF	TGTGCCAGCACCTTTTCCCTCGGACTAGCGGGAGTAGATACGCAGTATTTT
TRBV7-9	.	.	TRBJ2-1	CASSPFRVQYNEQFF	TGTGCCAGCAGCCCTTTCAGGGTCCAATACAATGAGCAGTTCTTC
TRBV5-4	.	.	TRBJ2-7	CASSLVGSLFEQYF	TGTGCCAGCAGCTTGGTTGGATCTCTCTTCGAGCAGTACTTC
TRBV9	.	TRBD2	TRBJ2-1	CASSASGTSGYNEQFF	TGTGCCAGCAGCGCTTCCGGGACTAGCGGTTACAATGAGCAGTTCTTC
TRBV11-2	.	.	TRBJ1-1	CASSLEGRATEAFF	TGTGCCAGCAGCTTAGAGGGCCGGGCCACTGAAGCTTTCTTT
TRBV30	once	.	TRBJ1-2	CAWSQETPGGYTF	TGTGCCTGGAGTCAAGAAACCCCGGGGGGCTACACCTTC
TRBV30	.	TRBD1	TRBJ1-1	CAVEQGSEAFF	TGTGCCGTAGAACAGGGGTCTGAAGCTTTCTTT
TRBV5-1	.	.	TRBJ2-3	CASSLVGSSTDTQYF	TGCGCCAGCAGCTTGGTCGGATCCAGCACAGATACGCAGTATTTT
TRBV6-6	.	.	TRBJ1-1	CASSLPQAGRGAFF	TGTGCCAGCAGTCTGCCACAGGCAGGACGGGGAGCTTTCTTT
TRBV4-1	.	.	TRBJ1-2	CASSHTTGSYGYTF	TGCGCCAGCAGCCACACGACAGGATCCTATGGCTACACCTTC